This entry lists 21 T cell receptor beta chains sequenced from one sample in a study of CD8 T cells in ankylosing spondylitis. Study-wide results and limits: A TCR beta motif of 8 or 9 highly homologous variants appeared characteristic of ankylosing spondylitis blood.

These receptors' targets are unknown. Each CDR3 protein is one row after TCRdb ran MiXCR on the 5' RACE reads. Of a few hundred thousand distinct CDR3 sequences in the sample, 20% to 25% are singletons; the top ten hold approximately 16%. Sequencing input: blood, either unsorted or a sorted T cell fraction (not recorded which). Receptors were obtained from a male donor with ankylosing spondylitis.

In its sample, this clonotype was seen many times. The chain couples TRBV6-1 to TRBJ1-4, with D perhaps matching TRBD1 (6 bases). CDR1 is MNHNS and CDR2 is SASEGT in the germline V gene. The CDR3 sequence is 16 residues long. V lost 6 bases, J lost 1 base, and 15 bases lay in between. The CDR3 bases are TGTGCCAGCAGCCGCGACAGGACCAGAACTAATGAAAAACTGTTTTTT. Its translation: CASSRDRTRTNEKLFF.

This clonotype was recorded a few times. V is TRBV7-9 and J is TRBJ2-2; the D gene is possibly TRBD1 (5 bases). This CDR3 spans 14 amino acids. V was cut by 5 bases and J by 0 bases, with 7 bases left in between. CDR1 SEHNR and CDR2 FQNEAQ come from the germline V gene (reference sequence). This chain's CDR3 is CASSGAANTGELFF. CDR3 nucleotides: TGTGCCAGCAGCGGGGCGGCGAACACCGGGGAGCTGTTTTTT.

This clonotype was found many times. CDR3 amino acids: CSVEWPGAPYEQYF. The CDR3 DNA is TGCAGCGTTGAGTGGCCAGGAGCCCCCTACGAGCAGTACTTC. The genes are TRBV29-1 and TRBJ2-7; D gene unclear. V lost 3 bases and J 2 bases, leaving 14 bases between the germline ends. Germline assignment: CDR1 SQVTM and CDR2 ANQGSEA. The CDR3 loop spans 14 amino acids.

The chain recombines TRBV6-5 with TRBJ1-1; D ambiguous. The V gene's germline CDR1 is MNHEY and CDR2 SVGAGI. This CDR3 has 14 amino acids. Trimming took 4 bases from V and 4 from J, leaving 13 bases between them. CDR3 residues: CASSSFIGSTEAFF. CDR3 sequence (DNA): TGTGCCAGCAGTTCCTTTATCGGATCCACTGAAGCTTTCTTT.

This clonotype was seen more than once but under ten times. V and J are TRBV3-1 and TRBJ2-1; maybe TRBD1 (6 bases). This CDR3 is 15 amino acids long. CDR1 and CDR2 from the germline V gene are LGHDT and YNNKEL (reference sequence). Deletions cut 2 bases from V and 7 bases from J, with 15 bases between. CDR3 region: CASSQSPGVANEQFF. CDR3 DNA: TGTGCCAGCAGCCAATCCCCAGGGGTAGCTAATGAGCAGTTCTTC.

The V and J genes are TRBV5-1 and TRBJ1-1; D is unresolved. The germline CDR1 and CDR2 sequences are SGHRS and YFSETQ. The CDR3 totals 14 residues. V lost 1 base, J lost 3 bases, and 10 bases lay in between. Here the CDR3 DNA reads TGCGCCAGCAGCTTGTCGGGATGGGACACTGAAGCTTTCTTT. It translates to CASSLSGWDTEAFF.

The chain is built from TRBV7-2 and TRBJ2-3; TRBD2 aligns across 7 bases. Trimming removed 4 bases from V and 2 bases from J; junction bases left unmatched: 9. The CDR3 is 16 amino acids. From germline, CDR1 is SGHTA and CDR2 FQGNSA. The CDR3 DNA sequence: TGTGCCAGCAGCTACCTCTGGCGGGAGCCCACAGATACGCAGTATTTT. Encoded protein: CASSYLWREPTDTQYF.

This clonotype has a single count. The V and J genes are TRBV18 and TRBJ1-1; D is unresolved. This CDR3 has 13 residues. The V end was cut by 2 bases, the J end by 4 bases, with 8 bases between. Germline V gene lookup returns CDR1 KGHSH and CDR2 LQKENI. This CDR3 reads CASSPTFGTEAFF. The DNA for the CDR3 is TGTGCCAGCTCACCAACTTTCGGCACTGAAGCTTTCTTT.

The CDR3 bases are TGTGCCAGCAGTCCAGGGGGCGCGCATGGCTACACCTTC. Translation gives CASSPGGAHGYTF. The rearrangement uses TRBV2 and TRBJ1-2; TRBD1 agrees at 8 bases. The CDR3 extends over 13 amino acids. V lost 5 bases to trimming and J lost 6 bases; unmatched junction nucleotides: 5. Germline V gene data show CDR1 as SNHLY and CDR2 as FYNNEI.

This clonotype was seen a handful of times. The genes are TRBV5-1 and TRBJ1-1, with unresolved D. The V gene's germline CDR1 is SGHRS and CDR2 YFSETQ. Trimming stripped 4 bases from V and 0 bases from J, with 10 bases between. The CDR3 totals 14 residues. As DNA, the CDR3 is TGCGCCAGCAGCCAGACGACGGTGAACACTGAAGCTTTCTTT. Translation: CASSQTTVNTEAFF.

The genes are TRBV20-1 and TRBJ1-5, with a weak D call TRBD1 (5 bases). The V and J ends lost 3 bases and 8 bases respectively, with 17 bases between them. The CDR3 has 14 residues. CDR1 is DFQATT, CDR2 SNEGSKA, per germline (reference sequence). CDR3: CSASETDSRKPQHF. The CDR3 nucleotides read TGCAGTGCTAGTGAGACAGACTCTAGAAAGCCCCAGCATTTT.

This clonotype showed up many times. The chain couples TRBV20-1 to TRBJ2-3, with TRBD2 identical over 13 bases. The length of the CDR3 is 16 residues. Trimming removed 5 bases from V and 4 bases from J; junction bases left unmatched: 9. Germline V CDR1 and CDR2: DFQATT, SNEGSKA (reference sequence). Here the CDR3 reads CSAGVPLAGGPDTQYF. CDR3 coding DNA: TGCAGTGCTGGCGTCCCACTAGCGGGAGGGCCAGATACGCAGTATTTT.

A few counts support this clonotype. The genes are TRBV12-3 or TRBV12-4 and TRBJ2-5, with 7 nucleotides matching TRBD2. The CDR3 extends over 17 amino acids. The trim removed 6 bases at V and 5 bases at J, leaving 18 bases unmatched. CDR3 coding DNA: TGTGCCAGCAGCCCGAGGGAGGGCCTCTTGGGGGGGGAGACCCAGTACTTC. Residues: CASSPREGLLGGETQYF.

This clonotype was observed a few times. The V and J genes are TRBV5-1 and TRBJ1-1; TRBD1 matches at 8 bases. V lost 4 bases and J lost 2; bases outside the gene matches: 7. The V gene's germline CDR1 is SGHRS and CDR2 YFSETQ. The length of the CDR3 is 15 residues. In nucleotides, the CDR3 is TGCGCCAGCAGCCTGTCCGGACAGGGAAACACTGAAGCTTTCTTT. It codes for CASSLSGQGNTEAFF.

This clonotype was seen many times. The chain links TRBV24-1 to TRBJ1-2; D might be TRBD1 (5 bases). This CDR3 spans 13 amino acids. Germline-derived CDR1 and CDR2 are KGHDR and SFDVKD. Trimming removed 3 bases from V and 4 bases from J, with 8 bases in between. Written as DNA, the CDR3 is TGTGCCACCAGTGATGGGGACTCCTATGGCTACACCTTC. It specifies CATSDGDSYGYTF.

The rearrangement uses TRBV6-1 and TRBJ2-1, with 10 positions matching TRBD2. Trimming took 10 bases from V and 4 from J; bases not matched to a gene: 7. CDR1 and CDR2 (germline): MNHNS, SASEGT. The CDR3 runs 14 residues. The CDR3 here is CATASGSVYNEQFF. CDR3 sequence (DNA): TGTGCCACCGCTAGCGGGAGCGTATACAATGAGCAGTTCTTC.

The V gene is TRBV4-3, the J gene TRBJ2-1; possibly TRBD2 for D (6 bases). V lost 2 bases, J lost 4 bases, and 27 bases lay in between. This CDR3 contains 20 residues. Germline V gene lookup returns CDR1 LGHNA and CDR2 YSLEER. CDR3: CASSQRLAETSLGLYNEQFF. In DNA, the CDR3 is TGCGCCAGCAGCCAAAGGTTAGCGGAGACGTCGCTTGGGCTTTACAATGAGCAGTTCTTC.

This clonotype was seen at least ten times. The V call is TRBV29-1, the J call TRBJ2-5; TRBD1 might be the D (6 bases). V lost 1 base to trimming and J lost 2 bases, with 11 bases between them. The CDR3 sequence is 14 residues long. Looked up from germline, CDR1 is SQVTM and CDR2 is ANQGSEA. DNA of the CDR3: TGCAGCGTTGAAGTCCACAGGGCTCAAGAGACCCAGTACTTC. It is translated as CSVEVHRAQETQYF.

There are a few counts of this clonotype. CDR3 sequence: CASSFAQGGPLGQYF. The DNA of the CDR3 is TGTGCCAGCAGTTTTGCCCAGGGGGGTCCTCTTGGGCAGTACTTC. The chain has TRBV28 and TRBJ2-7; D is perhaps TRBD1 (7 bases). Per germline, CDR1 MDHEN and CDR2 SYDVKM. V lost 3 bases and J lost 9, with 21 bases in between. The CDR3 contains 15 residues.

This clonotype was observed a handful of times. The V gene is TRBV11-2, the J gene TRBJ2-3; 7 positions match TRBD2. The CDR3 runs 13 residues. J lost 4 bases, V lost 5 bases, and 3 bases had no gene match. CDR1 is SGHAT, CDR2 FQNNGV, per germline. The CDR3 DNA follows: TGTGCCAGCAGCCCTGGGAGGGCAGATACGCAGTATTTT. Amino acids: CASSPGRADTQYF.

The chain carries TRBV29-1 and TRBJ2-3; 10 nucleotides align to TRBD1. Per the germline V gene, CDR1 is SQVTM and CDR2 is ANQGSEA. Trimming took 5 bases from V and 8 from J; bases not matched to a gene: 7. This CDR3 has 13 amino acids. CDR3 nucleotide sequence: TGCAGCGTTTCTGGGACAGGGGAAAGTACGCAGTATTTT. Its protein product is CSVSGTGESTQYF.